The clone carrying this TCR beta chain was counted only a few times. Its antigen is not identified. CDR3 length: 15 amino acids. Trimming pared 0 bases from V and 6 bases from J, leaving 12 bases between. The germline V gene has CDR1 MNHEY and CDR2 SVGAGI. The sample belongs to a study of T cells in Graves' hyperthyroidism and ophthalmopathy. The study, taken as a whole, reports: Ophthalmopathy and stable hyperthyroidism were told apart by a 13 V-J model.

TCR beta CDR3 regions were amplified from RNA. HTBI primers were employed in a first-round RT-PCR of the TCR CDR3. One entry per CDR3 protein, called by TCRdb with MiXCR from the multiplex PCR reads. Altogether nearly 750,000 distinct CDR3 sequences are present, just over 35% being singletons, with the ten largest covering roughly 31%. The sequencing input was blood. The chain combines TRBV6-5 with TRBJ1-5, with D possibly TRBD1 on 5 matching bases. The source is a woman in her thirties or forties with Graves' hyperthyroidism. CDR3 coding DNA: TGTGCCAGCAGTTACTCGAGAGGGGTGGGTCAGCCCCAGCATTTT. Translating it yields CASSYSRGVGQPQHF.